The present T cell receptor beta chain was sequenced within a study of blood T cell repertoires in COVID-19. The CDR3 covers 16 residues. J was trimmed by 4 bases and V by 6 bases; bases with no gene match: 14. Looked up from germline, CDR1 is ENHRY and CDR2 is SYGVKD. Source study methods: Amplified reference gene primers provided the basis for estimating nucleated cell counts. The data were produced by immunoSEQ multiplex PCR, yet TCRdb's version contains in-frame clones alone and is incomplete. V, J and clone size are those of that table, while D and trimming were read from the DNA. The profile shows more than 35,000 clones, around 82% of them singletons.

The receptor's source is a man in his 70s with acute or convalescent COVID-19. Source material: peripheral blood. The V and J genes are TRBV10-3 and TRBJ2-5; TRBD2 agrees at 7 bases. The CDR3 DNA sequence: TGTGCCATCAGGGGGCCGGGAGGAATACCCCGAGAGACCCAGTACTTC. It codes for CAIRGPGGIPRETQYF.